The 22 T cell receptor beta chains below all came from one sample that was sequenced in a study of identical twins. A single record per CDR3 protein comes from TCRdb applying MiXCR to the 5' RACE reads. Of around 960,000 distinct CDR3 sequences detected, 10% to 15% appear once; the ten largest clones hold around 1.6%. These data also formed part of another study, on yellow fever vaccine responses in identical twins.

Sequencing used PBMCs. The receptor set was obtained from a woman in her late teens or twenties in good health.

This clonotype occurred a few times. This chain links TRBV6-5 with TRBJ1-5; D remains ambiguous. The CDR3 runs to 19 residues. Germline CDR1 reads MNHEY; CDR2 reads SVGAGI. V shed 0 bases and J shed 0 bases, with 18 bases lying between them. The CDR3 sequence is CASSYSILAPQYSNQPQHF. CDR3 in DNA: TGTGCCAGCAGTTACTCGATTTTGGCCCCGCAATATAGCAATCAGCCCCAGCATTTT.

This clonotype was counted between two and nine times. The chain has TRBV29-1 and TRBJ1-5; 10 bases are a match to TRBD1. The CDR3 is 14 amino acids. Trimming took 6 bases from V and 5 from J; bases not matched to a gene: 7. CDR1 and CDR2 (germline): SQVTM, ANQGSEA. CDR3 DNA: TGCAGCGTGGTAGACAGGGGGCCCGATCAGCCCCAGCATTTT. This gives the protein CSVVDRGPDQPQHF.

The gene calls are TRBV6-6 and TRBJ1-6, with D uncertain. The CDR3 contains 13 residues. In germline, CDR1 is MNHNY, CDR2 SVGAGI (reference sequence). V lost 6 bases to trimming and J lost 10 bases, with 13 bases between them. CDR3 sequence: CASRPGRESPLHF. The CDR3 region has the DNA TGTGCCAGCAGGCCGGGGAGGGAATCACCCCTCCACTTT.

This clonotype was counted only a few times. The CDR3 nucleotides are TGTGCCAGCAGTTTACAACCGAGACTAGCGGGAAATTATGAGCAGTTCTTC. As protein: CASSLQPRLAGNYEQFF. This rearrangement joins TRBV27 to TRBJ2-1, with 11 bases matching TRBD2. Trimming cost V 2 bases and J 8 bases; bases outside gene matches: 11. CDR1 and CDR2 from the germline V gene are MNHEY and SMNVEV (reference sequence). This CDR3 region has 17 residues.

The chain's CDR3 is CASRDPGGTEAFF. The CDR3 region has the DNA TGTGCCAGCAGAGACCCCGGGGGCACTGAAGCTTTCTTT. V usage is TRBV25-1 and J usage is TRBJ1-1; D might be TRBD1 (5 bases). This CDR3 is built from 13 residues. V gave up 6 bases and J gave up 4 bases, with 12 bases separating them. CDR1 and CDR2 from the germline V gene are MGHDK and SYGVNS.

In this sample, this clonotype turned up many times. The chain joins TRBV20-1 to TRBJ2-1; 9 nucleotides align to TRBD1. Per germline, CDR1 DFQATT and CDR2 SNEGSKA (reference sequence). Trimming at V came to 0 bases and at J to 7 bases, leaving 13 bases not matched to a gene. The CDR3 sequence is 17 residues long. This CDR3 reads CSARDFRGQGLINEQFF. The CDR3 nucleotides are TGCAGTGCTAGAGACTTCCGGGGACAGGGATTAATAAATGAGCAGTTCTTC.

Only a few counts were recorded for this clonotype. The chain joins TRBV28 to TRBJ2-5; 9 bases match TRBD1. The germline V gene encodes CDR1 MDHEN and CDR2 SYDVKM. The CDR3 is 16 amino acids. Trimming removed 5 bases from V and 0 bases from J; junction bases left unmatched: 7. The CDR3 DNA follows: TGTGCCAGCAGTCTCCAAGGGACAGGGTACCAAGAGACCCAGTACTTC. Protein product: CASSLQGTGYQETQYF. Combining the CDR3 with reference TRBV28 and TRBJ2-5 gives the whole variable domain DVKVTQSSRYLVKRTGEKVFLECVQDMDHENMFWYRQDPGLGLRLIYFSYDVKMKEKGDIPEGYSVSREKKERFSLILESASTNQTSMYLCASSLQGTGYQETQYFGPGTRLLVL.

This clonotype was counted a few times. The V and J genes are TRBV25-1 and TRBJ2-1, with D possibly matching TRBD2 (5 bases). This CDR3 comprises 15 residues. CDR1 and CDR2 from the germline V gene are MGHDK and SYGVNS. The V gene lost 3 bases and the J gene lost 6 bases, with 15 bases spanning the gap. The DNA of the CDR3 is TGTGCCAGCAGTGACCTGCGCACCGGAGGCAATGAGCAGTTCTTC. Its protein is CASSDLRTGGNEQFF.

This clonotype has at least ten counts. The chain joins TRBV5-1 to TRBJ2-3; D gene uncertain. V lost 4 bases to trimming and J lost 7 bases, with 10 bases between them. The CDR3 sequence is 12 residues long. CDR1 is SGHRS, CDR2 YFSETQ, per germline. CDR3 protein: CASSEGPHTQYF. The CDR3 DNA sequence: TGCGCCAGCAGCGAAGGGCCGCATACGCAGTATTTT.

The V call is TRBV7-9, the J call TRBJ2-7, with a possible D match to TRBD1 (6 bases). Germline V gene sequence: CDR1 SEHNR, CDR2 FQNEAQ (reference sequence). The CDR3 has 15 amino acids. Trimming removed 5 bases at V and 2 bases at J, with 16 bases between. The CDR3 region is CASSPGQGGTYEQYF. The DNA of the CDR3 is TGTGCCAGCAGCCCCGGACAAGGGGGTACCTACGAGCAGTACTTC.

The chain has TRBV7-6 and TRBJ2-7, with 7 positions matching TRBD2. The CDR3 runs to 14 residues. Germline loops: CDR1 SGHVS, CDR2 FNYEAQ. J was trimmed by 0 bases and V by 6 bases; bases with no gene match: 5. As DNA, the CDR3 is TGTGCCAGCAGTCCAGGGAGGGGCTCCTACGAGCAGTACTTC. This gives the protein CASSPGRGSYEQYF.

The chain has TRBV12-3 or TRBV12-4 and TRBJ2-7, with D perhaps matching TRBD1 (5 bases). This CDR3 region has 13 residues. With 3 bases removed from V and 3 bases from J, the gap between germline ends came to 9 bases. DNA for the CDR3: TGTGCCAGCAGTTTTGACAGTAACTACGAGCAGTACTTC. It encodes CASSFDSNYEQYF.

This chain joins TRBV12-3 or TRBV12-4 and TRBJ1-1; 9 nucleotides match TRBD1. The CDR3 sequence is 13 residues long. Trimming removed 8 bases from V and 9 bases from J; junction bases left unmatched: 10. Here the CDR3 reads CASGKTTGGQAFF. CDR3 sequence (DNA): TGTGCCAGCGGGAAAACGACAGGGGGACAAGCTTTCTTT.

The chain is built from TRBV20-1 and TRBJ1-2, with 9 bases matching TRBD1. Trimming cost V 8 bases and J 8 bases; bases outside gene matches: 12. Germline-derived CDR1 and CDR2 are DFQATT and SNEGSKA (reference sequence). The CDR3 consists of 13 residues. CDR3 amino acids: CSPAGTGQGGYTF. CDR3 sequence (DNA): TGCAGTCCCGCCGGGACAGGGCAGGGAGGCTACACCTTC.

Only a few counts were recorded for this clonotype. The CDR3 reads CASSPLGTGYSEQYF. The CDR3 region has the DNA TGTGCCAGCTCACCACTCGGGACAGGGTATTCCGAGCAGTACTTC. The chain is built from TRBV18 and TRBJ2-7, with 9 bases fitting TRBD1. Germline values: CDR1 KGHSH, CDR2 LQKENI. The CDR3 runs 15 residues. Trimming removed 1 base from V and 6 bases from J; junction bases left unmatched: 7.

The CDR3 DNA is TGTGCCAGCAGCTCCAGACTAGCGGGGGGGCCTTCCCCAGATGAGCAGTTCTTC. This sequence encodes CASSSRLAGGPSPDEQFF. This sequence joins TRBV7-6 and TRBJ2-1, with TRBD2 matching 14 bases. Losses at the gene ends were 4 bases for V and 8 bases for J; bases not matched to a gene: 13. Germline V gene sequence: CDR1 SGHVS, CDR2 FNYEAQ. The CDR3 consists of 18 residues.

This clonotype was recorded a few times. The chain carries TRBV29-1 and TRBJ2-5; the D is unclear. This CDR3 comprises 11 residues. Trimming removed 6 bases from V and 4 bases from J, with 9 bases in between. From germline, CDR1 is SQVTM and CDR2 ANQGSEA. The CDR3, as DNA: TGCAGCGTACTGCAAACAGAGACCCAGTACTTC. It is translated as CSVLQTETQYF. The whole variable domain, filled in from reference TRBV29-1 and TRBJ2-5, reads SAVISQKPSRDICQRGTSLTIQCQVDSQVTMMFWYRQQPGQSLTLIATANQGSEATYESGFVIDKFPISRPNLTFSTLTVSNMSPEDSSIYLCSVLQTETQYFGPGTRLLVL.

This clonotype occurred many times. V and J are TRBV12-3 or TRBV12-4 and TRBJ1-3; D is undetermined. This CDR3 comprises 12 residues. The ends were cut back, 1 base at V and 6 bases at J, with 4 bases in the middle. CDR3 amino acids: CASSLGLNTIYF. Written as DNA, the CDR3 is TGTGCCAGCAGTTTAGGGTTAAACACCATATATTTT.

This clonotype occurred a few times. The rearrangement links TRBV7-9 to TRBJ1-1; D call uncertain. V was pared by 5 bases and J by 0 bases, with 13 bases between. Per germline, CDR1 SEHNR and CDR2 FQNEAQ (reference sequence). This CDR3 is 15 amino acids long. The CDR3 loop reads CASSPRTALNTEAFF. The CDR3 DNA reads as TGTGCCAGCAGCCCGAGGACGGCTTTGAACACTGAAGCTTTCTTT.

This clonotype was seen only a few times. The CDR3 sequence is CASSTTLLRDLSGNTIYF. The CDR3 DNA reads TGTGCCAGCAGCACCACCTTGCTTCGGGACCTCTCTGGAAACACCATATATTTT. The rearrangement links TRBV11-1 to TRBJ1-3, with D tentatively TRBD1 (5 bases). Germline-derived CDR1 and CDR2 are SGHAT and FQDESV (reference sequence). V was shortened by 5 bases and J by 0 bases, with 20 bases between the two germline ends. The CDR3 is 18 residues long. Looking up the rest from reference TRBV11-1 and TRBJ1-3 gives the full variable domain: EAEVAQSPRYKITEKSQAVAFWCDPISGHATLYWYRQILGQGPELLVQFQDESVVDDSQLPKDRFSAERLKGVDSTLKIQPAELGDSAMYLCASSTTLLRDLSGNTIYFGEGSWLTVV.

This clonotype was counted between two and nine times. The chain carries TRBV6-2 or TRBV6-3 and TRBJ2-5; 8 bases are a match to TRBD1. CDR1 is MNHEY, CDR2 SVGEGT, per germline. Trimming took 6 bases from V and 4 from J; bases not matched to a gene: 10. This CDR3 region has 15 residues. DNA of the CDR3: TGTGCCAGCAGGACCTTTGGACAGGGAGGAGAGACCCAGTACTTC. Encoded protein: CASRTFGQGGETQYF.

A few counts support this clonotype. This chain joins TRBV4-1 and TRBJ2-3; 8 bases align to TRBD1. Unmatched junction bases numbered 4, after V lost 1 base and J lost 1 base. Germline CDR1 and CDR2: MGHRA and YSYEKL. The CDR3 runs 16 residues. As DNA, the CDR3 is TGCGCCAGCAGCCAAGCGACAGGGGTAGGCACAGATACGCAGTATTTT. It codes for CASSQATGVGTDTQYF.